This T cell receptor beta chain was observed in a study of cytomegalovirus exposure and HLA in healthy donors. Study context: The roughly 120 validation repertoires, a later analysis reported, used the same platform as the 666 first-cohort repertoires. Study results and caveats: Most TCR sequences proved rare, with some public TCRs found in many donors.

The method was immunoSEQ multiplex PCR; TCRdb's version includes in-frame clones alone and lacks a portion of them. Here the sample spans roughly 120,000 clones, around 89% being singletons. For this clone: Its antigen remains unidentified.

The CDR3 totals 15 residues. CDR1 is MDHEN, CDR2 SYDVKM, per germline. V was clipped by 4 bases and J by 6 bases; unmatched bases: 10. Sequences were obtained from PBMCs. This rearrangement joins TRBV28 to TRBJ1-1; 8 bases match TRBD1. The TCR was taken from a woman aged 18-29 years in good health and CMV-seropositive. CDR3 nucleotides: TGTGCCAGCAGTTCCGGGACAGGTGGATACGCTGAAGCTTTCTTT. Residues: CASSSGTGGYAEAFF.